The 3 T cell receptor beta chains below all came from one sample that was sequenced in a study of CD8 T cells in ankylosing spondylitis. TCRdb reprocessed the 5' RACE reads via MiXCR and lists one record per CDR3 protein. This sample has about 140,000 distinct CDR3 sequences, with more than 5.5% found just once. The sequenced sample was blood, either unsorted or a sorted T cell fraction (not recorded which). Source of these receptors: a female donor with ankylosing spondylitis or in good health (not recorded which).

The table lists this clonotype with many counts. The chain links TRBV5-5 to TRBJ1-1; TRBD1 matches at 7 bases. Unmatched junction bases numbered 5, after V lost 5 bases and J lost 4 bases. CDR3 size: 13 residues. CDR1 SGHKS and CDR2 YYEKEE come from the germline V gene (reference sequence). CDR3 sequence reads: CASSRGGGTEAFF. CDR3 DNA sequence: TGTGCCAGCAGTCGAGGGGGCGGCACTGAAGCTTTCTTT.

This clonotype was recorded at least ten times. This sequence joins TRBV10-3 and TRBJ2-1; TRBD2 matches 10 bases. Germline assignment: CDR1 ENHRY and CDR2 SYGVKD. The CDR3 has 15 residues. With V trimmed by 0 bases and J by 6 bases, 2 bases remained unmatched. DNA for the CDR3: TGTGCCATCAGTGAGTCCGGACTAGCGGCCAATGAGCAGTTCTTC. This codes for CAISESGLAANEQFF.

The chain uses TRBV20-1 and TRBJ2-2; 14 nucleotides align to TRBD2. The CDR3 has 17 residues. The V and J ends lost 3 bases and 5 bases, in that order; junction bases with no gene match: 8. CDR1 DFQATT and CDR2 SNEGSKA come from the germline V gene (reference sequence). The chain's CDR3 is CSARWTSGGPGTGELFF. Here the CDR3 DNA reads TGCAGTGCTAGGTGGACTAGCGGGGGGCCGGGGACCGGGGAGCTGTTTTTT.